The next 6 T cell receptor beta chains were all read from a single sample in a study of cytomegalovirus exposure and HLA in healthy donors. 13 Jbeta primers and 60 Vbeta primers were used for the PCR. The assay was immunoSEQ multiplex PCR, and TCRdb's table has in-frame clones only and misses some. The table includes approximately 110,000 clones, more than 60% detected once. Sequencing was carried out using PBMCs. Every receptor here comes from a woman aged 40-49 years in good health and CMV-seronegative.

This clone has only one observation. J is TRBJ1-1 and V is TRBV5-1; 7 bases align to TRBD1. The germline gives CDR1 SGHRS, CDR2 YFSETQ. V gave up 0 bases and J gave up 1 base; unmatched junction bases: 6. The CDR3 runs 16 residues. DNA for the CDR3: TGCGCCAGCAGCTTGGCCTGGCAGGGGGGGAACACTGAAGCTTTCTTT. Amino acid sequence: CASSLAWQGGNTEAFF.

This chain joins TRBV28 and TRBJ2-3, with 8 bases matching TRBD2. CDR3 length: 14 amino acids. V was pared by 6 bases and J by 3 bases, with 5 bases of the junction left unmatched. The V gene's germline CDR1 is MDHEN and CDR2 SYDVKM. CDR3 sequence: CASSYSGTTDTQYF. The CDR3 region has the DNA TGTGCCAGCAGCTATAGCGGGACAACAGATACGCAGTATTTT.

The chain joins TRBV19 to TRBJ2-5; TRBD2 matches at 7 bases. V was clipped by 10 bases and J by 5 bases; unmatched bases: 7. The CDR3 loop spans 12 amino acids. Per germline, CDR1 LNHDA and CDR2 SQIVND (reference sequence). The DNA of the CDR3 is TGTGCCACCAGGGAGGGGCGGGAGACCCAGTACTTC. Translating gives CATREGRETQYF.

This clone was seen only once. This chain links TRBV28 with TRBJ1-5, with TRBD1 matching over 9 bases. The V segment lost 7 bases and the J segment 7 bases; nucleotides outside the gene matches: 14. Germline V CDR1 and CDR2: MDHEN, SYDVKM. This CDR3 is 16 amino acids long. CDR3 sequence (DNA): TGTGCCAGCATCGACGCAAACAGGGGGCCAGGACAGCCCCAGCATTTT. Its protein is CASIDANRGPGQPQHF.

The V and J genes are TRBV10-3 and TRBJ2-2, with D maybe TRBD1 (6 bases). Looked up from germline, CDR1 is ENHRY and CDR2 is SYGVKD. The V end was cut by 7 bases, the J end by 7 bases, with 13 bases between. This CDR3 contains 13 residues. DNA of the CDR3: TGTGCCATCAACAACAGGGACATCGGGGAGCTGTTTTTT. It yields the protein CAINNRDIGELFF.

This clone was recorded only once. The chain carries TRBV7-2 and TRBJ1-5; D is unresolved. The CDR3 is 14 residues long. Germline CDR1 and CDR2: SGHTA and FQGNSA. V was trimmed by 5 bases and J by 7 bases, leaving 15 bases between them. The CDR3 sequence is CASSPSGLRQPQHF. The CDR3 coding sequence is TGTGCCAGCAGCCCCTCGGGTCTTCGGCAGCCCCAGCATTTT. Variable domain in full (rest from reference TRBV7-2 and TRBJ1-5): GAGVSQSPSNKVTEKGKDVELRCDPISGHTALYWYRQSLGQGLEFLIYFQGNSAPDKSGLPSDRFSAERTGGSVSTLTIQRTQQEDSAVYLCASSPSGLRQPQHFGDGTRLSIL.